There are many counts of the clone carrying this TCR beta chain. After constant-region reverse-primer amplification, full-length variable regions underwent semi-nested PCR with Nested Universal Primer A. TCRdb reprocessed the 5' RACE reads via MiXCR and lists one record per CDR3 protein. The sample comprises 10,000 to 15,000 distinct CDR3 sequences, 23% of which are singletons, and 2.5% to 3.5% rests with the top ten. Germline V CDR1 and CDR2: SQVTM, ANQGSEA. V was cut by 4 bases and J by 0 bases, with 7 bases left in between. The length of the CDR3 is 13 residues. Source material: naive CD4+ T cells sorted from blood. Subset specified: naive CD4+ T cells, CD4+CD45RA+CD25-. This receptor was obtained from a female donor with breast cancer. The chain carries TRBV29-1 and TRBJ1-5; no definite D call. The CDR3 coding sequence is TGCAGCGTTGTGGTGAATAGCAATCAGCCCCAGCATTTT. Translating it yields CSVVVNSNQPQHF. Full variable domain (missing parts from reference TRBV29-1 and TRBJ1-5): SAVISQKPSRDICQRGTSLTIQCQVDSQVTMMFWYRQQPGQSLTLIATANQGSEATYESGFVIDKFPISRPNLTFSTLTVSNMSPEDSSIYLCSVVVNSNQPQHFGDGTRLSIL.